These T cell receptor beta chains were read from a single sample in a study of T cell repertoires in ileal Crohn's disease. This table comes from immunoSEQ multiplex PCR, and its TCRdb copy is limited to in-frame clones, with some not included. This sample has several thousand clones, with roughly 84% found just once. The sequenced material came from ileal tissue. All receptors come from an adult with Crohn's disease. Both conserved end residues are part of each CDR3. Fields, in order: V gene, clone size, J gene, D gene, CDR3 DNA, CDR3 protein. The D gene is left open where the match is weak. Some rows mark clone size as missing; the rest say once, few, many or name a class of expanded clone.

v_gene: TRBV5-8
abundance: -
j_gene: TRBJ2-5
d_gene: TRBD1
CDR3nt: TGTGCCAGCAGCCCCGGGACAGGGGTCTTCCAAGAGACCCAGTACTTC
CDR3aa: CASSPGTGVFQETQYF

v_gene: TRBV7-2
abundance: -
j_gene: TRBJ1-3
d_gene: TRBD1
CDR3nt: TGTGCCAGCAGCCGCGGGGCAGGGACAGATGGAAACACCATATATTTT
CDR3aa: CASSRGAGTDGNTIYF

v_gene: TRBV6-1
abundance: -
j_gene: TRBJ1-6
d_gene: -
CDR3nt: TGTGCCAGCAGTGAAGTAGTGGTGGGGGGTTCACCCCTCCACTTT
CDR3aa: CASSEVVVGGSPLHF

v_gene: TRBV7-3
abundance: -
j_gene: TRBJ2-2
d_gene: -
CDR3nt: TGTGCCAGCAGCTTAATTAGGACAGCGAACACCGGGGAGCTGTTTTTT
CDR3aa: CASSLIRTANTGELFF

v_gene: TRBV19
abundance: -
j_gene: TRBJ1-1
d_gene: -
CDR3nt: TGTGCCAGTAGTACGGTGAGGGGGTCGGGGGGGAACACTGAAGCTTTCTTT
CDR3aa: CASSTVRGSGGNTEAFF

v_gene: TRBV6-1
abundance: once
j_gene: TRBJ1-1
d_gene: TRBD1
CDR3nt: TGTGCCAGCAGTCATACAGGGGGAATTGAAGCTTTCTTT
CDR3aa: CASSHTGGIEAFF

v_gene: TRBV21-1
abundance: -
j_gene: TRBJ2-1
d_gene: -
CDR3nt: TGTGCCAGCAGCACTAGCGGGGGGGCCCTAAGCTCCTACAATGAGCAGTTCTTC
CDR3aa: CASSTSGGALSSYNEQFF

v_gene: TRBV9
abundance: -
j_gene: TRBJ2-7
d_gene: -
CDR3nt: TGTGCCAGCAGCGTCACAGGGCCGGAGGCGGAGCAGTACTTC
CDR3aa: CASSVTGPEAEQYF

v_gene: TRBV7-9
abundance: -
j_gene: TRBJ1-1
d_gene: -
CDR3nt: TGTGCCAGCAGCTTATACGAAATACTACTCGGGACTGAAGCTTTCTTT
CDR3aa: CASSLYEILLGTEAFF

v_gene: TRBV9
abundance: -
j_gene: TRBJ1-1
d_gene: -
CDR3nt: TGTGCCAGCAGCGTAGGGGCATGGGAAGGGGATACTGAAGCTTTCTTT
CDR3aa: CASSVGAWEGDTEAFF

v_gene: TRBV5-1
abundance: -
j_gene: TRBJ2-7
d_gene: -
CDR3nt: TGCGCCAGCAGCCTCAGTACAGGGAGCGACGAGCAGTACTTC
CDR3aa: CASSLSTGSDEQYF

v_gene: TRBV4-3
abundance: -
j_gene: TRBJ2-3
d_gene: -
CDR3nt: TGCGCCAGCAGCCAAGATTTGCGTGAGCCGGGGGTCGCAGATACGCAGTATTTT
CDR3aa: CASSQDLREPGVADTQYF

v_gene: TRBV14
abundance: -
j_gene: TRBJ2-1
d_gene: -
CDR3nt: TGTGCCAGCAGCTACGTACAGAGTAGGGGTAATGAGCAGTTCTTC
CDR3aa: CASSYVQSRGNEQFF

v_gene: TRBV5-6
abundance: -
j_gene: TRBJ1-2
d_gene: -
CDR3nt: TGTGCCAGCACCCCAGTACAGGGTAGGGGCTATGGCTACACCTTC
CDR3aa: CASTPVQGRGYGYTF

v_gene: TRBV2
abundance: once
j_gene: TRBJ1-3
d_gene: -
CDR3nt: TGTGCCAGCAGTGAACCGTACGGGGGTTGGGGAAACACCATATATTTT
CDR3aa: CASSEPYGGWGNTIYF

v_gene: TRBV6-5
abundance: -
j_gene: TRBJ2-7
d_gene: -
CDR3nt: TGTGCCAGCAGTTACATTCGCGGGTTGTTTGGCGAGCAGTACTTC
CDR3aa: CASSYIRGLFGEQYF

v_gene: TRBV19
abundance: -
j_gene: TRBJ1-5
d_gene: TRBD1
CDR3nt: TGTGCCAGTAGTCTCGGACAGGGTAATCAGCCCCAGCATTTT
CDR3aa: CASSLGQGNQPQHF

v_gene: TRBV5-4
abundance: -
j_gene: TRBJ2-3
d_gene: TRBD2
CDR3nt: TGTGCCAGCAGTCGGACTAGCGGGGGGGGCGGGGATACGCAGTATTTT
CDR3aa: CASSRTSGGGGDTQYF

v_gene: TRBV5-8
abundance: -
j_gene: TRBJ2-4
d_gene: -
CDR3nt: TGTGCCAGCAGCCCTCGACAGTCTGTAGCCAAAAACATTCAGTACTTC
CDR3aa: CASSPRQSVAKNIQYF

v_gene: TRBV5-4
abundance: -
j_gene: TRBJ2-6
d_gene: TRBD2
CDR3nt: TGTGCCAGCAGCCCGGGGACTAGCGGGGGTTTATTATCTGGGGCCAACGTCCTGACTTTC
CDR3aa: CASSPGTSGGLLSGANVLTF

v_gene: TRBV28
abundance: -
j_gene: TRBJ1-5
d_gene: -
CDR3nt: TGTGCCAGCAGTTTCCATCCTGCACAGGGAAGGGGAAGCAATCAGCTCCAGCATTTT
CDR3aa: CASSFHPAQGRGSNQLQHF

v_gene: TRBV7-3
abundance: -
j_gene: TRBJ2-7
d_gene: -
CDR3nt: TGTGCCAGCAGCTTAGTAGGGACAACATCCTACGAGCAGTACTTC
CDR3aa: CASSLVGTTSYEQYF

v_gene: TRBV5-1
abundance: -
j_gene: TRBJ2-5
d_gene: -
CDR3nt: TGCGCCAGCTTCAGGGATGTGGAGACCCAGTACTTC
CDR3aa: CASFRDVETQYF

v_gene: TRBV2
abundance: -
j_gene: TRBJ2-3
d_gene: -
CDR3nt: TGTGCCAGCAACCCGGTCGGCACAGATACGCAGTATTTT
CDR3aa: CASNPVGTDTQYF

v_gene: TRBV5-1
abundance: few
j_gene: TRBJ2-1
d_gene: TRBD1
CDR3nt: TGCGCCAGCTTCGTAATGGGACAGGGGGTGAATGAGCAGTTCTTC
CDR3aa: CASFVMGQGVNEQFF

v_gene: TRBV19
abundance: -
j_gene: TRBJ1-5
d_gene: -
CDR3nt: TGTGCCAGTAGTATTGCGGGTGGGTATAGCAATCAGCCCCAGCATTTT
CDR3aa: CASSIAGGYSNQPQHF

v_gene: TRBV18
abundance: -
j_gene: TRBJ1-6
d_gene: TRBD1
CDR3nt: TGTGCCAGCTCACCGATGACAGGGGTTGTCAATTCACCCCTCCACTTT
CDR3aa: CASSPMTGVVNSPLHF

v_gene: TRBV11-3
abundance: -
j_gene: TRBJ2-1
d_gene: TRBD2
CDR3nt: TGTGCCAGCAGTAAGCTAGCGGGGGGATACAATGAGCAGTTCTTC
CDR3aa: CASSKLAGGYNEQFF

v_gene: TRBV5-1
abundance: once
j_gene: TRBJ2-1
d_gene: -
CDR3nt: TGCGCCAGCAGGGGGGGGCAGGGATACGGTGAGCAGTTCTTC
CDR3aa: CASRGGQGYGEQFF

v_gene: TRBV15
abundance: -
j_gene: TRBJ2-3
d_gene: -
CDR3nt: TGTGCCACCAGCAGAGTGTTCGGGGGACTGACAGATACGCAGTATTTT
CDR3aa: CATSRVFGGLTDTQYF

v_gene: TRBV7-6
abundance: -
j_gene: TRBJ2-5
d_gene: TRBD2
CDR3nt: TGTGCCAGCAGCTTAGCGCGGGGGATACAAGAGACCCAGTACTTC
CDR3aa: CASSLARGIQETQYF

v_gene: TRBV11-3
abundance: -
j_gene: TRBJ2-1
d_gene: TRBD2
CDR3nt: TGTGCCAGCAGCTTAGTTGCGGGGGGGCCCAATGAGCAGTTCTTC
CDR3aa: CASSLVAGGPNEQFF

v_gene: TRBV7-9
abundance: -
j_gene: TRBJ1-4
d_gene: TRBD1
CDR3nt: TGTGCCAGCAGCTTACGACAGGGACAGGGGGCTAATGAAAAACTGTTTTTT
CDR3aa: CASSLRQGQGANEKLFF

v_gene: TRBV7-2
abundance: -
j_gene: TRBJ2-1
d_gene: TRBD2
CDR3nt: TGTGCCAGCAGCTTACTACTAGCGGTAAGCTCCTACAATGAGCAGTTCTTC
CDR3aa: CASSLLLAVSSYNEQFF

v_gene: TRBV19
abundance: once
j_gene: TRBJ1-1
d_gene: -
CDR3nt: TGTGCCAGTAGTATAGATGGGAGGGCGAACACTGAAGCTTTCTTT
CDR3aa: CASSIDGRANTEAFF

v_gene: TRBV9
abundance: -
j_gene: TRBJ2-5
d_gene: -
CDR3nt: TGTGCCAGCAGCGTAGCCCCAGGGGGGGAGACCCAGTACTTC
CDR3aa: CASSVAPGGETQYF

v_gene: TRBV18
abundance: -
j_gene: TRBJ2-7
d_gene: -
CDR3nt: TGTGCCAGCTCACCACCGGTCGGTTCCTACGAGCAGTACTTC
CDR3aa: CASSPPVGSYEQYF

v_gene: TRBV7-2
abundance: -
j_gene: TRBJ1-2
d_gene: TRBD1
CDR3nt: TGTGCCAGCAGCTCTGACAGGGCCTATGGCTACACCTTC
CDR3aa: CASSSDRAYGYTF

v_gene: TRBV5-4
abundance: -
j_gene: TRBJ1-3
d_gene: -
CDR3nt: TGTGCCAGCAGCTTCGCATTAGAAAACACCATATATTTT
CDR3aa: CASSFALENTIYF

v_gene: TRBV5-1
abundance: -
j_gene: TRBJ2-7
d_gene: TRBD1
CDR3nt: TGCGCCAGCAGCCTAGGGACAGGATTGACCTACGAGCAGTACTTC
CDR3aa: CASSLGTGLTYEQYF

v_gene: TRBV7-8
abundance: -
j_gene: TRBJ2-7
d_gene: TRBD1
CDR3nt: TGTGCCAGCAGTCCAGGGGGACACGAGCAGTACTTC
CDR3aa: CASSPGGHEQYF

v_gene: TRBV5-6
abundance: -
j_gene: TRBJ1-5
d_gene: -
CDR3nt: TGTGCCAGCAGCTTTTTCAGTAACAATCAGCCCCAGCATTTT
CDR3aa: CASSFFSNNQPQHF

v_gene: TRBV28
abundance: -
j_gene: TRBJ1-4
d_gene: TRBD1
CDR3nt: TGTGCCAGCAGTCTCCCGGGACAGGGCACTGAAAAACTGTTTTTT
CDR3aa: CASSLPGQGTEKLFF

v_gene: TRBV7-9
abundance: once
j_gene: TRBJ2-2
d_gene: -
CDR3nt: TGTGCCAGCAGCTTAGTATTCGAGTTAGGCCAGGTCAACACCGGGGAGCTGTTTTTT
CDR3aa: CASSLVFELGQVNTGELFF

v_gene: TRBV20-1
abundance: -
j_gene: TRBJ1-5
d_gene: -
CDR3nt: TGCAGTGCTAGGACGACTGGGCCCCAGCATTTT
CDR3aa: CSARTTGPQHF

v_gene: TRBV5-1
abundance: few
j_gene: TRBJ2-4
d_gene: -
CDR3nt: TGCGCCAGCAGAATGGAGGGGAAGGGGAGCATTCAGTACTTC
CDR3aa: CASRMEGKGSIQYF

v_gene: TRBV20-1
abundance: -
j_gene: TRBJ1-6
d_gene: -
CDR3nt: TGCAGTGCTGGCCTGAATTCACCCCTCCACTTT
CDR3aa: CSAGLNSPLHF

v_gene: TRBV7-2
abundance: once
j_gene: TRBJ2-3
d_gene: -
CDR3nt: TGTGCCAGCAGCTTTAATGGGCCAGCCCTTTTCACAGATACGCAGTATTTT
CDR3aa: CASSFNGPALFTDTQYF

v_gene: TRBV9
abundance: once
j_gene: TRBJ2-3
d_gene: TRBD1
CDR3nt: TGTGCCAGCAGCGGAGGGACAGGGAGGAGGGCCGCAGATACGCAGTATTTT
CDR3aa: CASSGGTGRRAADTQYF

v_gene: TRBV28
abundance: -
j_gene: TRBJ2-7
d_gene: TRBD1
CDR3nt: TGTGCCAGCAGTACCCGACAGGGAATACGGTACGAGCAGTACTTC
CDR3aa: CASSTRQGIRYEQYF

v_gene: TRBV14
abundance: -
j_gene: TRBJ2-1
d_gene: TRBD1
CDR3nt: TGTGCCAGCAGCCAACTTACAGGGGGAAGCTCCTACAATGAGCAGTTCTTC
CDR3aa: CASSQLTGGSSYNEQFF

v_gene: TRBV19
abundance: -
j_gene: TRBJ1-2
d_gene: -
CDR3nt: TGTGCCAGTAGTATGGCTGACTATGGCTACACCTTC
CDR3aa: CASSMADYGYTF

v_gene: TRBV5-1
abundance: -
j_gene: TRBJ1-5
d_gene: -
CDR3nt: TGCGCCAGCAGCCCGGGGGGGAATAGCAATCAGCCCCAGCATTTT
CDR3aa: CASSPGGNSNQPQHF